This passage covers 21 T cell receptor beta chains from one sample sequenced in a study of HIV-infected patients and healthy controls. Reverse transcription used about 510 ng RNA and constant-region primers for alpha and beta. Separate chain-specific third strand synthesis with multiplexing indices produced the alpha and beta libraries. TCRdb independently ran MiXCR on the 5' RACE reads; one entry per CDR3 protein. Of thousands of distinct CDR3 sequences in the sample, about 8.6% were seen once. Follow-up blood was drawn about 14 weeks, roughly three months, after antiretroviral therapy began. No cell fractionation was done, so the repertoire covers all unsorted peripheral blood T cells. The sample in question was blood, obtained during antiretroviral therapy. The receptors stem from an adult with HIV infection.

In its sample, this clonotype is medium-sized (0.01 to 0.1%). The DNA for the CDR3 is TGTGCCAGCAGCATACAGCCCTTCCTGGCCTTGAACACTGAAGCTTTCTTT. Its translation: CASSIQPFLALNTEAFF. The V and J genes are TRBV7-2 and TRBJ1-1; D gene unclear. This CDR3 is built from 17 residues. CDR1 and CDR2 (germline): SGHTA, FQGNSA. Trimming pared 5 bases from V and 0 bases from J, leaving 19 bases between.

By proportion, this clonotype is large (0.1 to 1%). V usage is TRBV10-3 and J usage is TRBJ1-1; D not resolved. The germline V gene encodes CDR1 ENHRY and CDR2 SYGVKD. This CDR3 has 15 residues. Trimming removed 0 bases at V and 2 bases at J, with 10 bases between. The CDR3 region has the DNA TGTGCCATCAGTGAGTCTGAAGTAATAAACACTGAAGCTTTCTTT. Protein product: CAISESEVINTEAFF.

This clonotype came up many times. The rearrangement joins TRBV6-2 or TRBV6-3 to TRBJ1-1; 7 positions agree with TRBD1. The CDR3 sequence is 16 residues long. The junction had 12 bases not matched to a gene; V was cut back by 6 bases and J by 2 bases. Per germline, CDR1 MNHEY and CDR2 SVGEGT. CDR3 amino acids: CASSIPPGQPNTEAFF. The CDR3 DNA follows: TGTGCCAGCAGCATTCCGCCGGGACAGCCAAACACTGAAGCTTTCTTT.

This clonotype is labeled medium-sized. The chain has TRBV6-1 and TRBJ1-4; D is ambiguous. The V and J ends lost 5 bases and 7 bases respectively, with 17 bases between them. Germline values: CDR1 MNHNS, CDR2 SASEGT. The CDR3 length is 15 residues. The chain's CDR3 is CASSRETPLSEKLFF. The CDR3, as DNA: TGTGCCAGCAGTCGGGAAACACCCCTGAGTGAAAAACTGTTTTTT.

This clonotype is medium-sized by share. The CDR3: CASSYGVSTDTQYF. The CDR3 nucleotides read TGTGCCAGCAGTTACGGGGTCAGCACAGATACGCAGTATTTT. The chain recombines TRBV6-6 with TRBJ2-3; the D is unclear. There are 14 residues in the CDR3. Germline loops: CDR1 MNHNY, CDR2 SVGAGI (reference sequence). Between the trimmed V and J ends, which lost 2 bases and 0 bases, there was a span of 6 bases.

This clonotype was counted only a few times. The rearrangement links TRBV6-2 or TRBV6-3 to TRBJ1-1; D is ambiguous. Germline V gene data show CDR1 as MNHEY and CDR2 as SVGEGT. There are 14 residues in the CDR3. V lost 2 bases to trimming and J lost 1 base, with 8 bases between them. CDR3 in amino acids: CASSYRGENTEAFF. The CDR3 bases are TGTGCCAGCAGTTACCGGGGAGAGAACACTGAAGCTTTCTTT.

This clonotype was seen many times. This rearrangement joins TRBV7-2 to TRBJ1-5; TRBD1 matches 11 bases. Germline loops: CDR1 SGHTA, CDR2 FQGNSA. The CDR3 is 16 residues long. Trimming took 1 base from V and 7 from J; bases not matched to a gene: 6. The CDR3 loop reads CASSLVAGTGGQPQHF. In DNA form, the CDR3 reads TGTGCCAGCAGCTTAGTAGCCGGGACAGGGGGGCAGCCCCAGCATTTT.

In its sample, this clonotype is medium-sized. The chain couples TRBV6-2 or TRBV6-3 to TRBJ2-1, with TRBD2 identical over 7 bases. Germline trimming cut 2 bases from V and 4 bases from J; bases unmatched to any gene: 5. Germline V gene lookup returns CDR1 MNHEY and CDR2 SVGEGT. The CDR3 has 15 residues. The CDR3 here is CASSYGTTGYNEQFF. The CDR3 bases are TGTGCCAGCAGTTACGGGACTACTGGATACAATGAGCAGTTCTTC.

In its sample, this clonotype was seen many times. The chain has TRBV10-3 and TRBJ2-5, with TRBD2 matching 8 bases. This CDR3 is built from 15 residues. J gave up 4 bases and V 4 bases, and 8 bases lay outside the gene matches. Germline V CDR1 and CDR2: ENHRY, SYGVKD. Written as DNA, the CDR3 is TGTGCCATCAGTGGACGGGGGGGGGCGCGAGAGACCCAGTACTTC. Translated, it gives CAISGRGGARETQYF.

The sample holds many counts of this clonotype. This chain uses TRBV5-1 with TRBJ1-5; 7 nucleotides agree with TRBD1. V lost 4 bases to trimming and J lost 5 bases; unmatched junction nucleotides: 6. Germline assignment: CDR1 SGHRS and CDR2 YFSETQ. The CDR3 is made up of 14 amino acids. The CDR3 DNA reads TGCGCCAGCAGCCTGACAGGGAGGGATCAGCCCCAGCATTTT. The encoded protein is CASSLTGRDQPQHF.

In this sample, this clonotype is medium-sized. This chain connects TRBV7-8 to TRBJ2-7, with 9 bases lining up with TRBD1. CDR1 and CDR2 (germline): SGHVS, FQNEAQ. The CDR3 is 16 residues long. The V segment lost 5 bases and the J segment 0 bases; nucleotides outside the gene matches: 8. The DNA for the CDR3 is TGTGCCAGCAGCCAACCCCAGACAGGGGGCTCCTACGAGCAGTACTTC. This sequence encodes CASSQPQTGGSYEQYF.

By proportion, this clonotype is medium-sized. The chain uses TRBV9 and TRBJ2-2, with 9 bases that match TRBD1. CDR1 SGDLS and CDR2 YYNGEE come from the germline V gene. V trimming: 0 bases; J trimming: 5 bases; junction bases outside the gene matches: 5. The CDR3 extends over 16 amino acids. CDR3 DNA: TGTGCCAGCAGCGTAGTCGGGACAGGGTGGACCGGGGAGCTGTTTTTT. Translating it yields CASSVVGTGWTGELFF.

This clonotype was observed at least ten times. The chain joins TRBV13 to TRBJ2-7; D is undetermined. Germline loops: CDR1 PRHDT, CDR2 FYEKMQ (reference sequence). Trimming stripped 5 bases from V and 6 bases from J, with 11 bases between. The CDR3 totals 12 residues. The CDR3 sequence: CASSLPVGEQYF. In DNA, the CDR3 is TGTGCCAGCAGCCTCCCCGTCGGCGAGCAGTACTTC.

This clonotype was counted between two and nine times. This rearrangement joins TRBV18 to TRBJ1-1, with 7 bases matching TRBD1. With V trimmed by 2 bases and J by 5 bases, 8 bases remained unmatched. The CDR3 is made up of 15 amino acids. Germline V gene data show CDR1 as KGHSH and CDR2 as LQKENI. This chain's CDR3 is CASSPFGQGETEAFF. The CDR3 bases are TGTGCCAGCTCACCATTTGGGCAGGGGGAGACTGAAGCTTTCTTT. The entire variable domain, with the rest obtained from reference TRBV18 and TRBJ1-1, is as follows: NAGVMQNPRHLVRRRGQEARLRCSPMKGHSHVYWYRQLPEEGLKFMVYLQKENIIDESGMPKERFSAEFPKEGPSILRIQQVVRGDSAAYFCASSPFGQGETEAFFGQGTRLTVV.

This clonotype was seen at least ten times. The rearrangement links TRBV12-3 or TRBV12-4 to TRBJ1-1; 7 positions agree with TRBD1. The CDR3 runs to 15 residues. The ends lost 4 bases at V and 4 bases at J; junction bases unmatched: 9. The CDR3 region has the DNA TGTGCCAGCAGTTATCGGACAGGACTAAGCACTGAAGCTTTCTTT. Translating gives CASSYRTGLSTEAFF.

By share, this clonotype ranks as medium-sized. The chain is built from TRBV28 and TRBJ2-5, with D unresolved. This CDR3 region has 11 residues. Trimming took off 5 bases at V and 0 bases at J, with 1 base between the two ends. The germline V gene encodes CDR1 MDHEN and CDR2 SYDVKM. DNA of the CDR3: TGTGCCAGCAGTAACCAAGAGACCCAGTACTTC. Residues: CASSNQETQYF.

The chain uses TRBV5-4 and TRBJ2-1, with 9 bases fitting TRBD2. In germline, CDR1 is SGHNT, CDR2 YYREEE (reference sequence). With V trimmed by 0 bases and J by 6 bases, 4 bases remained unmatched. This CDR3 contains 15 residues. The CDR3 protein is CASSLVPSGANEQFF. In DNA, the CDR3 is TGTGCCAGCAGCTTGGTACCTAGCGGGGCCAATGAGCAGTTCTTC.

The rearrangement uses TRBV19 and TRBJ2-3, with TRBD2 as a possible D gene (5 bases). CDR1 LNHDA and CDR2 SQIVND come from the germline V gene (reference sequence). Trimming shortened V by 7 bases and J by 3 bases, and 11 bases separated the two germline ends. The CDR3 length is 13 residues. The CDR3 DNA sequence: TGTGCCAGTACGGGGTCCTGGACAGATACGCAGTATTTT. Translating gives CASTGSWTDTQYF.

The CDR3 protein is CASSRGLAGSTDTQYF. The CDR3 nucleotides are TGTGCCAGCAGTAGGGGACTAGCGGGGAGCACAGATACGCAGTATTTT. The chain links TRBV6-2 or TRBV6-3 to TRBJ2-3; 13 positions match TRBD2. The CDR3 loop spans 16 amino acids. V was pared by 5 bases and J by 0 bases, with 2 bases of the junction left unmatched. From germline, CDR1 is MNHEY and CDR2 SVGEGT.

This clonotype was observed many times. The gene calls are TRBV18 and TRBJ1-1; weak D call: TRBD1 (6 bases). V lost 2 bases and J lost 10, with 35 bases in between. Germline V gene lookup returns CDR1 KGHSH and CDR2 LQKENI. The CDR3 has 20 amino acids. The CDR3 loop reads CASSPVKGDQYTTVTVGAFF. The CDR3 nucleotides are TGTGCCAGCTCACCAGTGAAGGGGGACCAATACACTACCGTTACGGTGGGAGCTTTCTTT. Based on the CDR3 plus reference TRBV18 and TRBJ1-1, the full variable domain is NAGVMQNPRHLVRRRGQEARLRCSPMKGHSHVYWYRQLPEEGLKFMVYLQKENIIDESGMPKERFSAEFPKEGPSILRIQQVVRGDSAAYFCASSPVKGDQYTTVTVGAFFGQGTRLTVV.

This clonotype was observed at least ten times. V usage is TRBV13 and J usage is TRBJ1-1, with a weak D call TRBD1 (6 bases). This CDR3 is 16 amino acids long. V was shortened by 7 bases and J by 0 bases, with 18 bases between the two germline ends. Germline V gene lookup returns CDR1 PRHDT and CDR2 FYEKMQ (reference sequence). For the CDR3, the DNA is TGTGCCAGCAACAAGGGAAGGGGGACCATGAACACTGAAGCTTTCTTT. Translating it yields CASNKGRGTMNTEAFF.